This T cell receptor beta chain is drawn from a study of regulatory T cells. Amplification used 52 TRBV primers and 13 TRBJ primers. Profiled with immunoSEQ multiplex PCR; TCRdb holds only in-frame clones, not every one. In the table there are approximately 37,000 clones, 75% to 90% of which are singletons. A remark on this clone: What it binds is unknown. This sample includes further DNA sequences coding for the same CDR3.

Study outcomes and limitations: Regulatory T cells showed the strongest V-J pair restriction and V/J gene skewing among patient repertoires. Hydrophobic residues at CDR3 positions 6 and 7 were enriched in conventional CD4+ T cells of CD3G-deficient patients.

The CDR3 contains 14 residues. Germline assignment: CDR1 MDHEN and CDR2 SYDVKM. J was trimmed by 2 bases and V by 6 bases; bases with no gene match: 2. Every patient with CD3G deficiency had evidence of autoimmunity. Patients aged 2 to 39 years had fewer naive and more memory CD4+ and CD8+ T cells. CD4+ T cells were divided by sorting: CD25-high CD127-low Tregs, CD25-low CD127-high conventional cells. The chain is built from TRBV28 and TRBJ1-5; 9 nucleotides agree with TRBD1. Sequenced sample: conventional CD4+ T cells sorted from blood. The clonotype comes from a person under 35 with CD3G deficiency. The CDR3 DNA reads TGTGCCAGCAGCCGGACAGGGGGCAATCAGCCCCAGCATTTT. It specifies CASSRTGGNQPQHF.